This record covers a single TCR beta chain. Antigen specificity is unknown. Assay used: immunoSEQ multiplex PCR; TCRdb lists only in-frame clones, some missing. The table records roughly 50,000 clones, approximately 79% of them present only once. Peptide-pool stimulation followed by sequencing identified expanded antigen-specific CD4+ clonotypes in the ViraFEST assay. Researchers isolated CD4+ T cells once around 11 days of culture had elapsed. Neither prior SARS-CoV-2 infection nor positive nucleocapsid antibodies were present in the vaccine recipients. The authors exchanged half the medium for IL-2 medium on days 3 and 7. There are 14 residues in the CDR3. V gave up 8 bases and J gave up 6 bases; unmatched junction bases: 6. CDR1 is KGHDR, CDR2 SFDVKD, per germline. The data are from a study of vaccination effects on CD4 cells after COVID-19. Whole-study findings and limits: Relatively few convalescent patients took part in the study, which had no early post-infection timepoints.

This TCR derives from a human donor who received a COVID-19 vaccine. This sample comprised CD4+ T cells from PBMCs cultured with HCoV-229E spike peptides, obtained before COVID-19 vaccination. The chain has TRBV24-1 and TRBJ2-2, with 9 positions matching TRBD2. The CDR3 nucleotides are TGTGCCACCAATAGCGGGGGAAGATCCGGGGAGCTGTTTTTT. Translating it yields CATNSGGRSGELFF.